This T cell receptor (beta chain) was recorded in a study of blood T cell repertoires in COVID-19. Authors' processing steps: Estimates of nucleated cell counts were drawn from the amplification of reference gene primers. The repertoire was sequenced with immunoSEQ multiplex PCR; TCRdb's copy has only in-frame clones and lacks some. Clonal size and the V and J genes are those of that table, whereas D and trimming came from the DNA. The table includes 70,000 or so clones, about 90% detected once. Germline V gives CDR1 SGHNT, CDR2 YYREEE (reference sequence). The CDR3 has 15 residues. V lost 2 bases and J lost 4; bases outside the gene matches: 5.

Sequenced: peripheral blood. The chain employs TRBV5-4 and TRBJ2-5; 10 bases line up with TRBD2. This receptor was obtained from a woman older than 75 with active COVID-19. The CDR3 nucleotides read TGTGCCAGCAGCTTCCTAGCGGGAGTAAGAGAGACCCAGTACTTC. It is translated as CASSFLAGVRETQYF.